These T cell receptor beta chains were read from a single sample in a study of blood T cells in healthy people across ages. From the 5' RACE reads, TCRdb called clonotypes with MiXCR, one entry per CDR3 protein. Altogether about 620,000 distinct CDR3 sequences are present, 52% being singletons, with the ten largest covering 13%. Material: blood. These receptors came from a woman at least 80 years old in good health. Each CDR3 is given with its conserved first and last residue. A D gene is named only where the DNA matches it firmly. Some rows have no size entry. The others give once, few or many, or a class for an expanded clone.

CDR3 DNA | CDR3 protein | V gene | clone size | J gene | D gene
TGTGCCATCAGTGAGCAGGGCCTGTCCCCATATGGCTACACCTTC | CAISEQGLSPYGYTF | TRBV10-3 | many | TRBJ1-2 | .
TGCAGCATTACAGGGGAAGGGACTGAAGCTTTCTTT | CSITGEGTEAFF | TRBV29-1 | . | TRBJ1-1 | TRBD1
TGTGCCAGTAACCTGGGGGGTACCGAAGACACAGATACGCAGTATTTT | CASNLGGTEDTDTQYF | TRBV12-3/TRBV12-4 | . | TRBJ2-3 | .
TGTGCCAGCAGTTCAAGACAGGGAGGCTATGGCTACACCTTC | CASSSRQGGYGYTF | TRBV27 | . | TRBJ1-2 | TRBD1
TGCGCCAGCAGCCGGACCGGACTAGCGGGAGTCGAGACCCAGTACTTC | CASSRTGLAGVETQYF | TRBV5-1 | many | TRBJ2-5 | TRBD2
TGTGCCAGCAGTTTAAGGTGGAACCCAGATACGCAGTATTTT | CASSLRWNPDTQYF | TRBV12-3/TRBV12-4 | . | TRBJ2-3 | .
TGTGCCAGCAGTTACTCATCGGGCAGCGCCCTCAACTACGAGCAGTACTTC | CASSYSSGSALNYEQYF | TRBV6-6 | many | TRBJ2-7 | .
TGCAGTGCTAGAGATGGGCGGGGTGGTCAGCCCCAGCATTTT | CSARDGRGGQPQHF | TRBV20-1 | few | TRBJ1-5 | .
TGTGCCAGCTCACGCTCCGTGGCGGCAGCAGATACGCAGTATTTT | CASSRSVAAADTQYF | TRBV18 | few | TRBJ2-3 | .
TGTGCCAGCAGCCCTATCGTGGATTATGGCTACACCTTC | CASSPIVDYGYTF | TRBV5-8 | many | TRBJ1-2 | .
TGTGCCAGCAGCTTAGGAGGGACAGCCACAGATACGCAGTATTTT | CASSLGGTATDTQYF | TRBV7-9 | . | TRBJ2-3 | TRBD1
TGTGCCAGCAGCTCACAGGGGTCTGATAATTCACCCCTCCACTTT | CASSSQGSDNSPLHF | TRBV7-2 | . | TRBJ1-6 | TRBD1
TGTGCCAGCGGACGAGAGACCCAGTACTTC | CASGRETQYF | TRBV3-1 | many | TRBJ2-5 | .
TGTGCCAGCAGCCCGGACAGGGAAGAGACCCAGTACTTC | CASSPDREETQYF | TRBV5-6 | . | TRBJ2-5 | TRBD1
TGTGCCAGCAGACCGGGACAGATGGGCACTGAAGCTTTCTTT | CASRPGQMGTEAFF | TRBV11-2 | . | TRBJ1-1 | TRBD1
TGCGCCAGCAGCCAAGAGATAGTGATTTCTGGGGCCAACGTCCTGACTTTC | CASSQEIVISGANVLTF | TRBV4-1 | few | TRBJ2-6 | .
TGTGCCAGCAGCCGCCTAATCCAAGAGACCCAGTACTTC | CASSRLIQETQYF | TRBV28 | . | TRBJ2-5 | .
TGTGCCAGCAGCTTAGAGGTCCGGGACAGGCAGTTCTTC | CASSLEVRDRQFF | TRBV7-2 | few | TRBJ2-1 | TRBD1
TGTGCCAGCAGCACCGACAGGGCAACCTACGAGCAGTACTTC | CASSTDRATYEQYF | TRBV5-5 | . | TRBJ2-7 | TRBD1
TGCGCCAGCAGCTTGACCCCCCCCGCTGAAGCTTTCTTT | CASSLTPPAEAFF | TRBV5-1 | . | TRBJ1-1 | .
TGTGCCAGCAGCTTGAGACTAGCGGGGAGCACAGATACGCAGTATTTT | CASSLRLAGSTDTQYF | TRBV7-2 | . | TRBJ2-3 | TRBD2
TGCGCCAGCAGCTTCCGGCTAGCGGGAGGGAAGCCCGCAGATACGCAGTATTTT | CASSFRLAGGKPADTQYF | TRBV5-1 | . | TRBJ2-3 | TRBD2
TGTGCCAGCAGCTTATGGCGGGACAGGGTCTATGGCTACACCTTC | CASSLWRDRVYGYTF | TRBV7-2 | . | TRBJ1-2 | TRBD1
TGTGCCAGCAGTCATAGAGTAGCGGGATACAATGAGCAGTTCTTC | CASSHRVAGYNEQFF | TRBV7-2 | . | TRBJ2-1 | TRBD2
TGCAGTGCGTTACCCGGGACAGGGGTTACTGAAGCTTTCTTT | CSALPGTGVTEAFF | TRBV20-1 | few | TRBJ1-1 | TRBD1
TGTACCAGCAGCCCGTTAAAAGGAGGTGCTACTAGCACAGATACGCAGTATTTT | CTSSPLKGGATSTDTQYF | TRBV6-1 | . | TRBJ2-3 | .
TGTGCCAGCTCACCTCCCGGGACAGGGCTAACAGATACGCAGTATTTT | CASSPPGTGLTDTQYF | TRBV18 | . | TRBJ2-3 | TRBD1
TGCAGTGCTACGGGGGCCAAAACCTACGAGCAGTACTTC | CSATGAKTYEQYF | TRBV20-1 | . | TRBJ2-7 | .
TGTGCCAGCAGTATCACAGGGGGCGTCGGGGCCGGGGAGCTGTTTTTT | CASSITGGVGAGELFF | TRBV12-3/TRBV12-4 | few | TRBJ2-2 | TRBD1
TGTGCCAGCAGTGAGCGTGCCTATTACTATGGCTACACCTTC | CASSERAYYYGYTF | TRBV25-1 | . | TRBJ1-2 | .
TGCGCCAGCAGGACCGGGACAGGGGACGAGACCCAGTACTTC | CASRTGTGDETQYF | TRBV5-1 | . | TRBJ2-5 | TRBD1
TGCGCCAGCAGCCAAGATGTAGACAGGGCGGACTCCTATAATTCACCCCTCCACTTT | CASSQDVDRADSYNSPLHF | TRBV4-1 | many | TRBJ1-6 | TRBD1
TGTGCCAGCAGCCGCTCGCAGGGGGATGAGCAGTTCTTC | CASSRSQGDEQFF | TRBV11-1 | . | TRBJ2-1 | TRBD1
TGTGCCAGCAGTGAGGAACAGTTCCAGACCCAGTACTTC | CASSEEQFQTQYF | TRBV2 | few | TRBJ2-5 | .
TGTGCCAGCAGCTTATGGGGTCAGGACACTGAAGCTTTCTTT | CASSLWGQDTEAFF | TRBV7-2 | once | TRBJ1-1 | .
TGTGCCAGCAGTTTCAGACAGGGACGGGAAAAACTGTTTTTT | CASSFRQGREKLFF | TRBV12-3/TRBV12-4 | . | TRBJ1-4 | TRBD1
TGTGCCAGCAGCTCCGGTTCTGGTGAGCAGTATTTT | CASSSGSGEQYF | TRBV7-2 | . | TRBJ2-3 | .
TGTGCCAGCAGTAGGACAGGGACATGGCAGCCCCAGCATTTT | CASSRTGTWQPQHF | TRBV2 | many | TRBJ1-5 | TRBD1
TGTGCCAGCAGCCCGACTAGCGGGACTTCCTACAATGAGCAGTTCTTC | CASSPTSGTSYNEQFF | TRBV6-5 | . | TRBJ2-1 | TRBD2
TGTGCCAGCAGTCTTATAGCGGGGGGGCAGTATTTT | CASSLIAGGQYF | TRBV3-1 | many | TRBJ2-3 | TRBD2
TGCAGTGCTTCTTTAGCGGGAGAAGTCAGAAATGAGCAGTTCTTC | CSASLAGEVRNEQFF | TRBV20-1 | few | TRBJ2-1 | TRBD2
TGTGCCAGCAGCCAAGACCTTCTAGACCCCTATGGCTACACCTTC | CASSQDLLDPYGYTF | TRBV4-2 | . | TRBJ1-2 | .
TGTGCCACCGGTAGGGACAGCCAAGAGACCCAGTACTTC | CATGRDSQETQYF | TRBV10-3 | . | TRBJ2-5 | TRBD1
TGTGCCAGCAGCTTAAAACCCAGGACAGGGAACACTGAAGCTTTCTTT | CASSLKPRTGNTEAFF | TRBV7-3 | . | TRBJ1-1 | TRBD1
TGTGCCAGCAGCTTATCCACCGAGACAGCTATCTCTGGAAACACCATATATTTT | CASSLSTETAISGNTIYF | TRBV7-6 | once | TRBJ1-3 | .